A single sample gave rise to the 13 T cell receptor beta chains below, sequenced in a study of long-term antiretroviral therapy in people with HIV. At the survey level, the v3.0 immunoSEQ assay was run. The repertoire was sequenced with immunoSEQ multiplex PCR; TCRdb's copy has only in-frame clones and lacks some. The sample lists roughly 5,000 clones, around 80% seen once, with 9.5% to 13% in the top ten. Sequences were derived from unsorted PBMCs, sampled 1.8 years before starting antiretroviral therapy. These TCRs come from a man aged 35-49 years with HIV.

This chain joins TRBV30 and TRBJ2-7; possibly TRBD1 for D (5 bases). Per the germline V gene, CDR1 is GTSNPN and CDR2 is SVGIG (reference sequence). The CDR3 runs 12 residues. Trimming left V 2 bases short and J 2 bases short, with 7 bases between. The CDR3 coding sequence is TGTGCCTGGAGTCAGGGAACCTACGAGCAGTACTTC. Translating it yields CAWSQGTYEQYF. The entire variable domain, with the rest obtained from reference TRBV30 and TRBJ2-7, is as follows: SQTIHQWPATLVQPVGSPLSLECTVEGTSNPNLYWYRQAAGRGLQLLFYSVGIGQISSEVPQNLSASRPQDRQFILSSKKLLLSDSGFYLCAWSQGTYEQYFGPGTRLTVT.

The genes are TRBV4-2 and TRBJ1-2; D is ambiguous. The CDR3 totals 14 residues. The V end lost 0 bases, the J end lost 12 bases, and 17 bases lay between the germline ends. The germline V gene encodes CDR1 LGHNA and CDR2 YNFKEQ. CDR3 nucleotide sequence: TGTGCCAGCAGCCAAGATAAAGAAGCCAGCCGGAACACCTTC. Amino acids: CASSQDKEASRNTF.

The CDR3 DNA is TGTGCCAGCTCACCAATAGGGACGACCTGGGGCTACACCTTC. As protein: CASSPIGTTWGYTF. The chain has TRBV18 and TRBJ1-2; tentative D call: TRBD1 (5 bases). The CDR3 consists of 14 residues. CDR1 and CDR2 (germline): KGHSH, LQKENI. V was trimmed by 2 bases and J by 8 bases, leaving 15 bases between them.

This sequence joins TRBV30 and TRBJ2-6; D possibly matches TRBD1 or TRBD2 (5 bases each). Germline V gene sequence: CDR1 GTSNPN, CDR2 SVGIG (reference sequence). The germline V and J ends were trimmed by 0 bases and 3 bases, with 9 bases remaining between them. This CDR3 region has 15 residues. CDR3 loop: CAWSVLGVGANVLTF. The CDR3 coding sequence is TGTGCCTGGAGTGTACTAGGGGTTGGGGCCAACGTCCTGACTTTC.

The chain carries TRBV6-1 and TRBJ2-2, with 10 bases identical to TRBD1. Looked up from germline, CDR1 is MNHNS and CDR2 is SASEGT. The CDR3 covers 14 residues. The ends lost 5 bases at V and 4 bases at J; junction bases unmatched: 1. The chain's CDR3 is CASSWDRGTGELFF. CDR3 DNA sequence: TGTGCCAGCAGTTGGGACAGGGGCACCGGGGAGCTGTTTTTT.

J is TRBJ2-7 and V is TRBV7-2; 12 bases match TRBD2. V lost 2 bases and J lost 2; bases outside the gene matches: 4. The germline V gene has CDR1 SGHTA and CDR2 FQGNSA. CDR3 length: 16 amino acids. The DNA of the CDR3 is TGTGCCAGCAGCTTATCCCGACTAGCGGGAGCCTACGAGCAGTACTTC. Translated: CASSLSRLAGAYEQYF.

The V gene is TRBV4-1, the J gene TRBJ2-1; a possible D gene is TRBD2 (5 bases). The CDR3 has 15 residues. Germline V CDR1 and CDR2: MGHRA, YSYEKL. V was trimmed by 7 bases and J by 7 bases, leaving 20 bases between them. The CDR3 is CASTLIGEGPNEQFF. In DNA form, the CDR3 reads TGCGCCAGCACCTTAATCGGGGAAGGTCCGAATGAGCAGTTCTTC.

CDR3 coding DNA: TGTGCCAGCAGCTCGGGACTAGCGGGAATAAGCACAGATACGCAGTATTTT. Translated: CASSSGLAGISTDTQYF. The V and J genes are TRBV11-3 and TRBJ2-3, with TRBD2 matching 13 bases. The germline V gene encodes CDR1 SGHNT and CDR2 YENEEA. The CDR3 loop spans 17 amino acids. Germline trimming cut 4 bases from V and 0 bases from J; bases unmatched to any gene: 4.

In its sample, this clone was seen a few times. The rearrangement uses TRBV4-1 and TRBJ2-7; no definite D call. Germline loops: CDR1 MGHRA, CDR2 YSYEKL. V was pared by 1 base and J by 5 bases, with 3 bases between. The CDR3 contains 11 residues. CDR3 coding DNA: TGCGCCAGCAGCCAAGGAGACGAGCAGTACTTC. It is translated as CASSQGDEQYF.

This chain uses TRBV6-5 with TRBJ2-1; TRBD2 aligns across 9 bases. This CDR3 spans 15 amino acids. V lost 2 bases to trimming and J lost 6 bases; unmatched junction nucleotides: 5. CDR1 is MNHEY and CDR2 is SVGAGI in the germline V gene. The CDR3 region has the DNA TGTGCCAGCAGTTACCTACGCGGGAGGGGCAATGAGCAGTTCTTC. Translating it yields CASSYLRGRGNEQFF.

The J gene is TRBJ1-5, the V gene TRBV6-5, with TRBD1 matching over 7 bases. There are 13 residues in the CDR3. V dropped 4 bases and J dropped 5; count of bases not matched to a gene: 2. The germline V gene has CDR1 MNHEY and CDR2 SVGAGI. The CDR3: CASSSGGYQPQHF. In DNA, the CDR3 is TGTGCCAGCAGTTCAGGGGGTTATCAGCCCCAGCATTTT.

V usage is TRBV5-1 and J usage is TRBJ2-5; 11 bases line up with TRBD1. Germline CDR1 SGHRS, CDR2 YFSETQ. Trimming took 2 bases from V and 4 from J; bases not matched to a gene: 1. This CDR3 has 14 amino acids. CDR3 coding DNA: TGCGCCAGCAGCTTCGGGACAGGGGGAGAGACCCAGTACTTC. This encodes CASSFGTGGETQYF.

This chain connects TRBV9 to TRBJ2-5; 7 bases match TRBD1. The CDR3 has 14 amino acids. V was pared by 5 bases and J by 4 bases, with 8 bases of the junction left unmatched. Per germline, CDR1 SGDLS and CDR2 YYNGEE. DNA of the CDR3: TGTGCCAGCAGTGCACATGGGACAGCAGAGACCCAGTACTTC. Its protein product is CASSAHGTAETQYF.